The 20 T cell receptor beta chains in this list originate from one sample, sequenced in a study of beta chain features in type 1 diabetes. Overall study results and limits: TCRB CDR3 length was moderately but significantly reduced in all four CD4+ subsets of Type 1 diabetes patients.

The authors reverse transcribed all of the isolated RNA, so sequencing captured expressed TCRB transcripts. Here immunoSEQ multiplex PCR was the method, and the copy in TCRdb shows in-frame clones only, minus some. The sample shows roughly 260,000 clones, around 20% of them seen only once. No cognate antigen is known for these TCRs. The sample consisted of naive CD4+ T cells from blood. The source of these receptors is a woman in her 40s with type 1 diabetes.

This clone was picked up a small number of times. The V and J genes are TRBV4-3 and TRBJ2-1, with D possibly TRBD2 on 5 matching bases. Germline values: CDR1 LGHNA, CDR2 YSLEER. This CDR3 has 15 amino acids. Trimming pared 0 bases from V and 8 bases from J, leaving 14 bases between. CDR3 coding DNA: TGCGCCAGCAGCCAAGATCGGCGAGGGCGGGATGAGCAGTTCTTC. It specifies CASSQDRRGRDEQFF.

This chain joins TRBV4-3 and TRBJ1-1, with a tentative D call TRBD1 (5 bases). CDR3 length: 13 residues. Germline CDR1 and CDR2: LGHNA and YSLEER. Trimming cost V 2 bases and J 10 bases, with 14 bases left between them. In DNA form, the CDR3 reads TGCGCCAGCAGCCAAAGAGAATGGCAGGGAGCTTTCTTT. The encoded protein is CASSQREWQGAFF.

This sequence joins TRBV18 and TRBJ1-5, with D unclear. Germline V CDR1 and CDR2: KGHSH, LQKENI. This CDR3 region has 14 residues. V was pared by 2 bases and J by 4 bases, with 9 bases between. This chain's CDR3 is CASSPDSPNQPQHF. For the CDR3, the DNA is TGTGCCAGCTCACCAGATAGCCCTAATCAGCCCCAGCATTTT.

This CDR3 reads CASSVDLGTEAFF. DNA of the CDR3: TGTGCCAGCAGCGTAGATCTCGGGACTGAAGCTTTCTTT. V gene TRBV9 combines with J gene TRBJ1-1; D remains ambiguous. Trimming removed 0 bases from V and 5 bases from J, with 8 bases in between. The CDR3 covers 13 residues. From germline, CDR1 is SGDLS and CDR2 YYNGEE. Full variable domain (rest looked up from reference TRBV9 and TRBJ1-1): DSGVTQTPKHLITATGQRVTLRCSPRSGDLSVYWYQQSLDQGLQFLIQYYNGEERAKGNILERFSAQQFPDLHSELNLSSLELGDSALYFCASSVDLGTEAFFGQGTRLTVV.

The V call is TRBV10-3, the J call TRBJ2-7, with D tentatively TRBD2 (6 bases). The CDR3 contains 15 residues. Germline CDR1 and CDR2: ENHRY and SYGVKD. V shed 2 bases and J shed 3 bases, with 14 bases lying between them. The CDR3 spells CAISERDFSFYEQYF. The CDR3 DNA is TGTGCCATCAGTGAGCGGGACTTCTCTTTCTACGAGCAGTACTTC.

This clone turned up a few times. The V call is TRBV6-6, the J call TRBJ2-1; a possible D gene is TRBD2 (6 bases). V was shortened by 11 bases and J by 7 bases, with 21 bases between the two germline ends. The CDR3 totals 14 residues. Germline CDR1 is MNHNY and CDR2 is SVGAGI (reference sequence). The CDR3 DNA sequence: TGTGCCGCGGCCCGGGGCCGGGAGTGGAATGAGCAGTTCTTC. Its protein product is CAAARGREWNEQFF.

The gene calls are TRBV5-4 and TRBJ2-7, with a possible D match to TRBD2 (5 bases). The CDR3 runs 15 residues. Trimming pared 4 bases from V and 1 base from J, leaving 15 bases between. The germline V gene encodes CDR1 SGHNT and CDR2 YYREEE (reference sequence). The CDR3 region has the DNA TGTGCCAGCAGCCGCCGGGGAAGAACGTCCTACGAGCAGTACTTC. Residues: CASSRRGRTSYEQYF.

The chain carries TRBV27 and TRBJ1-6, with a weak D call TRBD1 (6 bases). Trimming took off 5 bases at V and 9 bases at J, with 17 bases between the two ends. Germline CDR1 and CDR2: MNHEY and SMNVEV (reference sequence). The CDR3 covers 15 residues. The CDR3 DNA reads as TGTGCCAGCAGTCTAAACAGGGTGGCCGGTTCACCCCTCCACTTT. As protein: CASSLNRVAGSPLHF.

This chain links TRBV5-6 with TRBJ1-1; D call uncertain. The CDR3 is made up of 12 amino acids. The germline V gene encodes CDR1 SGHDT and CDR2 YYEEEE. Trimming stripped 6 bases from V and 1 base from J, with 7 bases between. CDR3 sequence (DNA): TGTGCCAGCACTACTGGGAACACTGAAGCTTTCTTT. Translation gives CASTTGNTEAFF.

The gene calls are TRBV5-1 and TRBJ1-3, with D possibly being TRBD1 (6 bases). The CDR3 loop spans 15 amino acids. V lost 3 bases and J lost 4, with 14 bases in between. From germline, CDR1 is SGHRS and CDR2 YFSETQ. CDR3 loop: CASSSSPDRGNTIYF. DNA for the CDR3: TGCGCCAGCAGCTCGTCTCCGGACAGAGGAAACACCATATATTTT.

This chain links TRBV6-5 with TRBJ2-1; 7 positions agree with TRBD2. The trim removed 8 bases at V and 9 bases at J, leaving 7 bases unmatched. Germline V gene sequence: CDR1 MNHEY, CDR2 SVGAGI. CDR3 length: 12 amino acids. The CDR3 DNA reads TGTGCCAGCCTAAGCGGGACCGGTGAGCAGTTCTTC. Its protein product is CASLSGTGEQFF.

J is TRBJ2-5 and V is TRBV6-5, with 8 bases matching TRBD1. Germline lookup yields CDR1 MNHEY and CDR2 SVGAGI. The CDR3 spans 14 residues. V trimming: 6 bases; J trimming: 4 bases; junction bases outside the gene matches: 7. This CDR3 is CASRLQGVGETQYF. DNA of the CDR3: TGTGCCAGCAGACTACAGGGGGTCGGAGAGACCCAGTACTTC.

The table lists this clone with a few counts. J is TRBJ2-5 and V is TRBV27; a possible D gene is TRBD2 (7 bases). The V and J ends lost 5 bases and 4 bases respectively, with 11 bases between them. Germline CDR1 is MNHEY and CDR2 is SMNVEV (reference sequence). The CDR3 runs to 13 residues. This CDR3 reads CASSRGAGETQYF. CDR3 sequence (DNA): TGTGCCAGCAGTCGGGGGGCGGGAGAGACCCAGTACTTC.

This chain connects TRBV25-1 to TRBJ2-5; 7 bases line up with TRBD1. The CDR3 is made up of 16 amino acids. Germline loops: CDR1 MGHDK, CDR2 SYGVNS. The ends lost 0 bases at V and 1 base at J; junction bases unmatched: 5. In DNA form, the CDR3 reads TGTGCCAGCAGTGAATATAACAGGGGACCCCAAGAGACCCAGTACTTC. It translates to CASSEYNRGPQETQYF.

This clone showed up just a few times. This specimen includes other DNA sequences encoding the same CDR3. The chain joins TRBV7-9 to TRBJ1-2; the match to TRBD1 covers 9 bases. J was trimmed by 3 bases and V by 3 bases; bases with no gene match: 2. The CDR3 totals 14 residues. Germline V gene sequence: CDR1 SEHNR, CDR2 FQNEAQ (reference sequence). CDR3 region: CASSLGQGDYGYTF. The CDR3 nucleotides read TGTGCCAGCAGCTTGGGACAGGGCGACTATGGCTACACCTTC.

In its sample, this clone was seen a few times. The chain links TRBV7-2 to TRBJ2-7; 8 nucleotides line up with TRBD1. With 2 bases clipped from V and 2 bases from J, the junction kept 2 bases outside the gene matches. CDR1 and CDR2 (germline): SGHTA, FQGNSA. The CDR3 consists of 14 residues. The CDR3 DNA reads as TGTGCCAGCAGCTTAATGGACAGGGCCTACGAGCAGTACTTC. Protein product: CASSLMDRAYEQYF.

Only a few counts were recorded for this clone. The rearrangement uses TRBV4-2 and TRBJ1-1, with D perhaps matching TRBD1 (6 bases). With 0 bases removed from V and 0 bases from J, the gap between germline ends came to 14 bases. Germline CDR1 and CDR2: LGHNA and YNFKEQ. The CDR3 contains 17 residues. The CDR3 spells CASSQDPMRQVNTEAFF. CDR3 sequence (DNA): TGTGCCAGCAGCCAAGATCCAATGAGACAGGTGAACACTGAAGCTTTCTTT.

This clone was observed a handful of times. V gene TRBV5-1 combines with J gene TRBJ2-1; 8 positions agree with TRBD1. Germline V lookup: CDR1 SGHRS, CDR2 YFSETQ. The J segment lost 7 bases and the V segment lost 7 bases, leaving 13 bases of the junction unmatched. This CDR3 is built from 15 residues. CDR3 bases: TGCGCCAGCCGGGTTATGGCAGGGGGCTCGAATGAGCAGTTCTTC. It encodes CASRVMAGGSNEQFF.

For the CDR3, the DNA is TGCGCCAGCAGCCAAAACAGGGGCTCCTACAATGAGCAGTTCTTC. It is translated as CASSQNRGSYNEQFF. This chain joins TRBV4-3 and TRBJ2-1; 7 positions agree with TRBD1. Germline CDR1 reads LGHNA; CDR2 reads YSLEER. This CDR3 region has 15 residues. J lost 0 bases, V lost 2 bases, and 1 base had no gene match.

V usage is TRBV29-1 and J usage is TRBJ2-6; TRBD2 might be the D (5 bases). The CDR3 runs to 15 residues. CDR1 and CDR2 (germline): SQVTM, ANQGSEA. V was pared by 6 bases and J by 1 base, with 13 bases between. The CDR3 loop is CSVGELPSGANVLTF. CDR3 bases: TGCAGCGTGGGAGAGCTCCCTTCTGGGGCCAACGTCCTGACTTTC.